The source of this TCR beta chain is a study of T-cell memory formation after mild COVID-19. Amplification by 5'RACE using constant-segment primers produced TCR alpha and TCR beta cDNA libraries that carried sample barcodes and UMIs. TCRdb re-analysed the 5' RACE reads in MiXCR, keeping a single row per CDR3 protein. The table has approximately 500,000 distinct CDR3 sequences, around 27% seen once. Study results and limitations: Confirmation of SARS-CoV-2 specificity was lacking for second-wave clones peaking day 37.

The germline CDR1 and CDR2 sequences are SGHRS and YFSETQ. After removal of 0 bases from V and 5 bases from J, the junction contained 8 bases not matched to a gene. CDR3 size: 17 residues. There are a few counts of this clonotype. Antigen: not known. The rearrangement links TRBV5-1 to TRBJ2-5, with 12 bases fitting TRBD2. Sequenced: PBMCs or a T cell subset sorted from them (not recorded which). This receptor was obtained from an adult woman who had mild COVID-19 (a few samples of this study predate the infection). Cell type and time point are not known. CDR3 residues: CASSLESLAGGPETQYF. The DNA of the CDR3 is TGCGCCAGCAGCTTGGAGTCTCTAGCGGGAGGGCCGGAGACCCAGTACTTC.